One sample yielded the 27 T cell receptor beta chains listed below, sequenced in a study of identical twins (dated by TCRdb to the mid-2010s). Preparation of the library involved 5' RACE. The instrument was an Illumina HiSeq 2000. TCRdb redid the processing of the public reads, applying fastp at Q25 and MiXCR, and retained in-frame beta chains. Entries that share a CDR3 protein sequence are merged under the most common genes and DNA. The sample table records under 300,000 distinct CDR3 sequences; over 13% of these occur just once. The ten largest clones represent approximately 8.2% of the sample. Input material: memory (CD45RO+) T cells sorted from blood. What this sample's cell subset or site label stands for: CD45RO+ enriched T cells. These receptors all stem from a woman in her late teens or twenties in good health.

This clonotype was observed a few times. This chain links TRBV20-1 with TRBJ2-3, with 7 bases that match TRBD1. Germline V gene sequence: CDR1 DFQATT, CDR2 SNEGSKA (reference sequence). The junction had 3 bases not matched to a gene; V was cut back by 2 bases and J by 4 bases. This CDR3 is built from 13 residues. Here the CDR3 reads CSARTGAPDTQYF. CDR3 in DNA: TGCAGTGCTAGAACAGGGGCCCCAGATACGCAGTATTTT.

This clonotype was seen a handful of times. The chain links TRBV5-1 to TRBJ2-2; D is possibly TRBD1 (6 bases). Germline CDR1 reads SGHRS; CDR2 reads YFSETQ. V was clipped by 4 bases and J by 7 bases, with 11 bases between them. This CDR3 spans 13 amino acids. This chain's CDR3 is CASSVGQIGELFF. The CDR3 DNA reads as TGCGCCAGCAGCGTGGGACAAATCGGGGAGCTGTTTTTT.

This clonotype was detected a few times. The junction shows a germline mismatch at one end, possibly a read error. The chain couples TRBV3-1 to TRBJ2-1; 11 nucleotides match TRBD2. The CDR3 spans 12 residues. Germline lookup yields CDR1 LGHDT and CDR2 YNNKEL (reference sequence). CDR3 protein: CASSRSTSGILF. The CDR3, as DNA: TGTGCCAGCAGCCGTTCGACTAGCGGGATCCTCTTC.

This rearrangement joins TRBV11-2 to TRBJ2-1; D gene unclear. The V gene's germline CDR1 is SGHAT and CDR2 FQNNGV. The CDR3 runs 16 residues. Deletions cut 3 bases from V and 8 bases from J, with 20 bases between. This CDR3 is CASSFLEDPLVDEQFF. The CDR3 DNA sequence: TGTGCCAGCAGCTTCCTTGAGGACCCCCTGGTAGATGAGCAGTTCTTC.

This clonotype has only a few counts. The rearrangement uses TRBV5-1 and TRBJ1-1; possible D gene TRBD1, 5 bases. The CDR3 extends over 16 amino acids. CDR1 is SGHRS, CDR2 YFSETQ, per germline. Trimming took 0 bases from V and 0 from J, leaving 12 bases between them. In nucleotides, the CDR3 is TGCGCCAGCAGCTTGGGGTCAGGGTCCCTGAACACTGAAGCTTTCTTT. Translating gives CASSLGSGSLNTEAFF.

The table lists this clonotype with many counts. The chain carries TRBV11-2 and TRBJ2-5, with D possibly being TRBD2 (5 bases). CDR1 is SGHAT and CDR2 is FQNNGV in the germline V gene. The CDR3 has 15 residues. Trimming cost V 5 bases and J 1 base, with 14 bases left between them. The CDR3 spells CASSRGLGFQETQYF. DNA of the CDR3: TGTGCCAGCAGCCGGGGATTAGGGTTCCAAGAGACCCAGTACTTC.

Only a few counts were recorded for this clonotype. The rearrangement links TRBV10-1 to TRBJ2-3; 10 bases are a match to TRBD1. The CDR3 runs 13 residues. Germline-derived CDR1 and CDR2 are WNHNN and SYGVQD (reference sequence). V was pared by 5 bases and J by 6 bases, with 2 bases of the junction left unmatched. CDR3 sequence reads: CASSSGQGDTQYF. DNA of the CDR3: TGCGCCAGCAGTTCGGGACAGGGGGATACGCAGTATTTT.

The chain has TRBV27 and TRBJ2-5; D not resolved. Germline V gene data show CDR1 as MNHEY and CDR2 as SMNVEV (reference sequence). With 0 bases removed from V and 7 bases from J, the gap between germline ends came to 15 bases. The CDR3 has 15 amino acids. The CDR3 spells CASSLSLRSIRTQYF. In DNA, the CDR3 is TGTGCCAGCAGTTTATCGCTACGGTCGATTAGGACCCAGTACTTC.

This clonotype has at least ten counts. The gene calls are TRBV12-3 or TRBV12-4 and TRBJ2-1; tentatively, D is TRBD1 (6 bases). Trimming left V 5 bases short and J 9 bases short, with 11 bases between. This CDR3 spans 12 amino acids. Written as DNA, the CDR3 is TGTGCCAGCAGTCTAACAGGGACTGAGCAGTTCTTC. Amino acids: CASSLTGTEQFF.

In this sample, this clonotype turned up a few times. The CDR3 region is CSASPALGVGELFF. The CDR3, as DNA: TGCAGTGCTAGTCCGGCTTTGGGGGTCGGGGAGCTGTTTTTT. The chain links TRBV20-1 to TRBJ2-2; the D call may be TRBD1 or TRBD2 (5 bases each). Per the germline V gene, CDR1 is DFQATT and CDR2 is SNEGSKA (reference sequence). The CDR3 contains 14 residues. The ends were cut back, 3 bases at V and 7 bases at J, with 15 bases in the middle.

This clonotype appeared a few times. The gene calls are TRBV3-1 and TRBJ2-7; TRBD2 matches 7 bases. CDR1 LGHDT and CDR2 YNNKEL come from the germline V gene (reference sequence). J lost 8 bases, V lost 5 bases, and 12 bases had no gene match. The CDR3 has 14 amino acids. CDR3 nucleotides: TGTGCCAGCAGCTCCTCGCAGGGACTAAGGAAGCAGTACTTC. Residues: CASSSSQGLRKQYF.

There are a few counts of this clonotype. The CDR3 protein is CSALESRAKNIQYF. DNA of the CDR3: TGCAGTGCCCTGGAGTCTAGGGCCAAAAACATTCAGTACTTC. The rearrangement uses TRBV20-1 and TRBJ2-4; no clear D gene. Germline CDR1 reads DFQATT; CDR2 reads SNEGSKA (reference sequence). The CDR3 is made up of 14 amino acids. V lost 6 bases and J 1 base, leaving 13 bases between the germline ends.

In this sample, this clonotype turned up many times. The genes are TRBV27 and TRBJ2-7, with no clear D. The CDR3 spans 12 residues. Germline V gene sequence: CDR1 MNHEY, CDR2 SMNVEV (reference sequence). The V end was cut by 5 bases, the J end by 5 bases, with 10 bases between. The CDR3 bases are TGTGCCAGCAGTCCCCCCATCCACGAGCAGTACTTC. It translates to CASSPPIHEQYF.

Many counts were recorded for this clonotype. The genes are TRBV30 and TRBJ1-1; D is undetermined. Trimming shortened V by 1 base and J by 6 bases, and 6 bases separated the two germline ends. Germline V gene data show CDR1 as GTSNPN and CDR2 as SVGIG (reference sequence). The CDR3 extends over 11 amino acids. The CDR3 spells CAWSGKPEAFF. The CDR3 DNA sequence: TGTGCCTGGAGTGGGAAGCCTGAAGCTTTCTTT.

In this sample, this clonotype turned up a few times. The chain is built from TRBV15 and TRBJ2-3, with TRBD2 identical over 11 bases. This CDR3 is 15 amino acids long. After removal of 5 bases from V and 4 bases from J, the junction contained 5 bases not matched to a gene. Germline lookup yields CDR1 LNHNV and CDR2 YYDKDF (reference sequence). Written as DNA, the CDR3 is TGTGCCACCAGCGCCATAGCGGGAGGGGCAGATACGCAGTATTTT. It codes for CATSAIAGGADTQYF.

V gene TRBV5-1 combines with J gene TRBJ2-2; the D call may be TRBD1 or TRBD2 (5 bases each). CDR1 is SGHRS and CDR2 is YFSETQ in the germline V gene. V lost 5 bases and J 5 bases, leaving 16 bases between the germline ends. CDR3 length: 15 amino acids. As DNA, the CDR3 is TGCGCCAGCAGTTCTCGAGGGGCTGCAACCGGGGAGCTGTTTTTT. Its translation: CASSSRGAATGELFF. The complete variable domain, with remaining parts taken from reference TRBV5-1 and TRBJ2-2, reads KAGVTQTPRYLIKTRGQQVTLSCSPISGHRSVSWYQQTPGQGLQFLFEYFSETQRNKGNFPGRFSGRQFSNSRSEMNVSTLELGDSALYLCASSSRGAATGELFFGEGSRLTVL.

In this sample, this clonotype turned up a few times. The chain couples TRBV5-1 to TRBJ2-2; D is undetermined. This CDR3 spans 16 amino acids. Trimming removed 1 base from V and 0 bases from J, with 10 bases in between. The germline V gene encodes CDR1 SGHRS and CDR2 YFSETQ. Here the CDR3 DNA reads TGCGCCAGCAGCTTGTTTGCGGCTTCGAACACCGGGGAGCTGTTTTTT. Its protein product is CASSLFAASNTGELFF.

This clonotype was observed a few times. The chain couples TRBV20-1 to TRBJ2-1; 9 bases agree with TRBD1. Germline loops: CDR1 DFQATT, CDR2 SNEGSKA (reference sequence). V shed 5 bases, J shed 4 bases, and the junction held 12 bases outside the gene matches. This CDR3 comprises 16 residues. The CDR3 region is CSALSTGGRGYNEQFF. In DNA, the CDR3 is TGCAGTGCTCTCTCAACAGGGGGCCGGGGATACAATGAGCAGTTCTTC.

The sample holds a few counts of this clonotype. The chain employs TRBV9 and TRBJ1-1; D may be TRBD1 (5 bases). Trimming shortened V by 0 bases and J by 6 bases, and 15 bases separated the two germline ends. The CDR3 contains 15 residues. The germline V gene has CDR1 SGDLS and CDR2 YYNGEE. The CDR3: CASSVGPRGGAEAFF. The CDR3, as DNA: TGTGCCAGCAGCGTAGGCCCGAGGGGAGGGGCTGAAGCTTTCTTT.

The chain employs TRBV20-1 and TRBJ2-3, with a tentative D call TRBD2 (6 bases). The germline V gene encodes CDR1 DFQATT and CDR2 SNEGSKA (reference sequence). The CDR3 sequence is 16 residues long. Between the trimmed V and J ends, which lost 6 bases and 3 bases, there was a span of 22 bases. The CDR3 DNA follows: TGCAGTGCCCGATCCCCGACGGGACTTGAAACAGATACGCAGTATTTT. This codes for CSARSPTGLETDTQYF.

This clonotype has only a few counts. The chain is built from TRBV20-1 and TRBJ2-1, with D possibly TRBD2 on 6 matching bases. The CDR3 is 14 residues long. Germline lookup yields CDR1 DFQATT and CDR2 SNEGSKA (reference sequence). Trimming removed 1 base at V and 6 bases at J, with 13 bases between. The CDR3 reads CSARVGTPPNEQFF. The DNA of the CDR3 is TGCAGTGCTAGAGTCGGGACTCCACCCAATGAGCAGTTCTTC.

The chain carries TRBV6-1 and TRBJ1-6; D gene unclear. There are 16 residues in the CDR3. Trimming removed 7 bases from V and 7 bases from J, with 20 bases in between. The germline V gene has CDR1 MNHNS and CDR2 SASEGT. CDR3 nucleotides: TGTGCCAGCACCCTTAGAGGCAGCCTAGGGAATTCACCCCTCCACTTT. Translation: CASTLRGSLGNSPLHF.

The V gene is TRBV25-1, the J gene TRBJ1-6; tentative D call: TRBD1 (6 bases). This CDR3 has 16 amino acids. Germline V gives CDR1 MGHDK, CDR2 SYGVNS. V shed 3 bases and J shed 7 bases, with 16 bases lying between them. CDR3 bases: TGTGCCAGCAGTGACCTCAGGACAGCCCGGAATTCACCCCTCCACTTT. As protein: CASSDLRTARNSPLHF.

This clonotype showed up just a few times. As DNA, the CDR3 is TGTGCCAGCAGCCAACTAGGCTCCCTCAGAGATACGCAGTATTTT. It translates to CASSQLGSLRDTQYF. The chain employs TRBV3-1 and TRBJ2-3; D not resolved. Germline assignment: CDR1 LGHDT and CDR2 YNNKEL (reference sequence). V lost 2 bases and J lost 5, with 14 bases in between. This CDR3 comprises 15 residues.

This chain uses TRBV3-1 with TRBJ2-1, with 10 bases fitting TRBD2. Germline-derived CDR1 and CDR2 are LGHDT and YNNKEL (reference sequence). This CDR3 has 15 residues. V shed 3 bases, J shed 9 bases, and the junction held 8 bases outside the gene matches. The CDR3, as DNA: TGTGCCAGCAGCCAGTTGCTAGCGGGAGTAGGTGAGCAGTTCTTC. Translation gives CASSQLLAGVGEQFF.

At least ten counts were recorded for this clonotype. The chain joins TRBV3-1 to TRBJ2-3; maybe TRBD1 (7 bases). There are 16 residues in the CDR3. Germline values: CDR1 LGHDT, CDR2 YNNKEL (reference sequence). V was shortened by 0 bases and J by 9 bases, with 19 bases between the two germline ends. The CDR3 coding sequence is TGTGCCAGCAGCCAAGAAACAGGACCCAGGGGGGTCACGCAGTATTTT. Translated: CASSQETGPRGVTQYF.

This clonotype showed up just a few times. The chain recombines TRBV5-1 with TRBJ1-2; D may be TRBD1 (6 bases). Germline CDR1 is SGHRS and CDR2 is YFSETQ. V was shortened by 4 bases and J by 5 bases, with 12 bases between the two germline ends. The CDR3 consists of 13 residues. CDR3 residues: CASSVETGYGYTF. CDR3 nucleotides: TGCGCCAGCAGCGTGGAAACAGGGTATGGCTACACCTTC.